This T cell receptor beta chain was retrieved from a study of somatic mutations in cytotoxic T cells in rheumatoid arthritis. About the research overall: Flow sorting of some V beta antibody-stained T cells reached nearly 100% purity, with V beta1+ cells also TCRB-sequenced. The study's findings and limits: Which antigens the expanded CD8+ clones targeted was unknown. Age-matched healthy controls and rheumatoid arthritis patients had CD8+ T-cell clonality that did not differ significantly.

The healthy control group was made up of blood donors, who had a median age of roughly 60 years (range roughly 20-75) and were more than 45% female. Worth noting for this clone: Its specificity is not known.

Clones were sequenced by immunoSEQ multiplex PCR, and TCRdb holds only the in-frame ones, with some missing. This table has about 6,600 clones, roughly 70% appearing once. The receptor was derived from a man aged 35 to 55 in good health. The sequencing input was CD8+ T cells sorted from blood.

Written as DNA, the CDR3 is TGTGCCAGCAGCTTAGCGGTGGGAGGTAATACGAACACCGGGGAGCTGTTTTTT. Its protein is CASSLAVGGNTNTGELFF. The rearrangement joins TRBV7-9 to TRBJ2-2, with D possibly being TRBD2 (6 bases). CDR1 and CDR2 (germline): SEHNR, FQNEAQ (reference sequence). CDR3 length equals 18 residues. V was shortened by 0 bases and J by 0 bases, with 14 bases between the two germline ends.